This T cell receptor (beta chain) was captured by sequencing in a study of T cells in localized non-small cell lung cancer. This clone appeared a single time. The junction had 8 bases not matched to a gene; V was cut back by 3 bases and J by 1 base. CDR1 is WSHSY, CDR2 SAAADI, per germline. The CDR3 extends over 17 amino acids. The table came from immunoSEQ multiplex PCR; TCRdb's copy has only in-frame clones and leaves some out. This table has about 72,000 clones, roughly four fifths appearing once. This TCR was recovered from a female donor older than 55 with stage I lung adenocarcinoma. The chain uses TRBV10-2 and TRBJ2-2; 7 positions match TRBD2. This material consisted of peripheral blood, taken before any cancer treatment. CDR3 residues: CASSDFPGLVNTGELFF. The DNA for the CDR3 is TGCGCCAGCAGTGACTTCCCCGGACTAGTGAACACCGGGGAGCTGTTTTTT.